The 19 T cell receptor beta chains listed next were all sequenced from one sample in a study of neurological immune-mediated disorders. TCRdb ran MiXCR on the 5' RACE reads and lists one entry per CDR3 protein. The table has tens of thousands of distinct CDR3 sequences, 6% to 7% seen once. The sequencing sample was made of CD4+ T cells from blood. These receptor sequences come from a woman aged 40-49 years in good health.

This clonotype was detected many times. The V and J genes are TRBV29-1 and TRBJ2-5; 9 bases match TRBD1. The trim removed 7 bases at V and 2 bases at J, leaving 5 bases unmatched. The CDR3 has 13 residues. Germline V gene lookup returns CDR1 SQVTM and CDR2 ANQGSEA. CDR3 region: CSADRGRQETQYF. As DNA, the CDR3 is TGCAGCGCGGACAGGGGCCGGCAAGAGACCCAGTACTTC.

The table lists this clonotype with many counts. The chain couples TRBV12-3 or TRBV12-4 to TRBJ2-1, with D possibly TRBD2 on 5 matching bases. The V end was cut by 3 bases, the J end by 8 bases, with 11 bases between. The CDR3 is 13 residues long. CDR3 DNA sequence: TGTGCCAGCAGTTTGGCTGAGGGAGATGAGCAGTTCTTC. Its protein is CASSLAEGDEQFF.

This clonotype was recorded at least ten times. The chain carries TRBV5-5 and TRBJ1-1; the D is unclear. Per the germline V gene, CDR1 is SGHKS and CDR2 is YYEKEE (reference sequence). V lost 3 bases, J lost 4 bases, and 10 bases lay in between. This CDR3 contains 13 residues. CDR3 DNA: TGTGCCAGCAGCTCACTTGGAACCACTGAAGCTTTCTTT. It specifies CASSSLGTTEAFF.

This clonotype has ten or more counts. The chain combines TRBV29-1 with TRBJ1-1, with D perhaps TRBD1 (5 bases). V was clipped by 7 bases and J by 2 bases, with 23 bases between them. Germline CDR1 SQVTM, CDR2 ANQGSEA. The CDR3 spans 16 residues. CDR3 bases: TGCAGCGCCGGAGAGGTGAGCGCAGGGATTAACACTGAAGCTTTCTTT. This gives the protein CSAGEVSAGINTEAFF.

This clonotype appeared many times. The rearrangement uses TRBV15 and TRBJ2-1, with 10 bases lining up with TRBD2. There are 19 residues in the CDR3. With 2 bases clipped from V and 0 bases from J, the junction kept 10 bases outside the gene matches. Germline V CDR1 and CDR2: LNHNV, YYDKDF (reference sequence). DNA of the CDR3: TGTGCCACCAGCAGACAAGCGACTAGCGGGCCGTTCTCCTACAATGAGCAGTTCTTC. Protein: CATSRQATSGPFSYNEQFF.

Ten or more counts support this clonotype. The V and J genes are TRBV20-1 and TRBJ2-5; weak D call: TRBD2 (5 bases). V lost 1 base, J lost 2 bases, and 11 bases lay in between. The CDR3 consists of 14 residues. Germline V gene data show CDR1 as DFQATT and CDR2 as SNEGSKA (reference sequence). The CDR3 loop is CSARVPKRQETQYF. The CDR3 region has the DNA TGCAGTGCTAGAGTCCCGAAGCGGCAAGAGACCCAGTACTTC.

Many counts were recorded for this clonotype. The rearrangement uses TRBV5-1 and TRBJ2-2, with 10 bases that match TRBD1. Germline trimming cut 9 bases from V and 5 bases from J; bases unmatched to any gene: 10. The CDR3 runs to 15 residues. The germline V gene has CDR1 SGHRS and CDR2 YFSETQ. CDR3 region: CATTDRGRETGELFF. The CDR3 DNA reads TGCGCCACCACCGACAGGGGGCGGGAAACCGGGGAGCTGTTTTTT.

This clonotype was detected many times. CDR3 nucleotides: TGTGCCAGCAGCCCGCGTGTCGCCACCGGGGAGCTGTTTTTT. Its protein product is CASSPRVATGELFF. The chain employs TRBV11-2 and TRBJ2-2, with D unclear. The germline V and J ends were trimmed by 5 bases and 4 bases, with 11 bases remaining between them. The CDR3 loop spans 14 amino acids. Germline V CDR1 and CDR2: SGHAT, FQNNGV.

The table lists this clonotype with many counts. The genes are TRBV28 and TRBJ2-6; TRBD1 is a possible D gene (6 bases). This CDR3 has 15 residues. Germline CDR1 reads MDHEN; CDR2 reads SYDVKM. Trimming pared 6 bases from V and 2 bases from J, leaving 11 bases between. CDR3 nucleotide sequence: TGTGCCAGCAGCCAAAAGGGGGCTGGGGCCAACGTCCTGACTTTC. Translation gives CASSQKGAGANVLTF.

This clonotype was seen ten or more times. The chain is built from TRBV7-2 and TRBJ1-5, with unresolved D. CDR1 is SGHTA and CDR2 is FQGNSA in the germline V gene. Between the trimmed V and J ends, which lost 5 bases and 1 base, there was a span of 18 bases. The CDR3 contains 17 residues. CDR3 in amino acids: CASSPDRTLRSNQPQHF. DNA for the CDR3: TGTGCCAGCAGCCCCGACCGGACCTTAAGGAGCAATCAGCCCCAGCATTTT.

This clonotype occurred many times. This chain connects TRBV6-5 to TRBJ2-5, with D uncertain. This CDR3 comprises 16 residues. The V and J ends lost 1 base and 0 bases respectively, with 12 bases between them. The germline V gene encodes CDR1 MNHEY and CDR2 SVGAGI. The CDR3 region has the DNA TGTGCCAGCAGTTACTTGACTGTCGCGTACCAAGAGACCCAGTACTTC. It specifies CASSYLTVAYQETQYF.

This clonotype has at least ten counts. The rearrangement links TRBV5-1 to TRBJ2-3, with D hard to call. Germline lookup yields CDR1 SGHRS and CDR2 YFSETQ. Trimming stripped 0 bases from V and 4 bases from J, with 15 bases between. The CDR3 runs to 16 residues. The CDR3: CASSLAAPELADTQYF. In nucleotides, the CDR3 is TGCGCCAGCAGCTTGGCCGCTCCGGAGCTGGCAGATACGCAGTATTTT.

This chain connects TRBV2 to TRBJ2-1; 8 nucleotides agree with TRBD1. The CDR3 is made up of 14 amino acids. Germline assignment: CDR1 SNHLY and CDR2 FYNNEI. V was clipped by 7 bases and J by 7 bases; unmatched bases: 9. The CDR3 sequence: CASKGQGPKNEQFF. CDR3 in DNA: TGTGCCAGCAAAGGACAGGGACCAAAGAATGAGCAGTTCTTC.

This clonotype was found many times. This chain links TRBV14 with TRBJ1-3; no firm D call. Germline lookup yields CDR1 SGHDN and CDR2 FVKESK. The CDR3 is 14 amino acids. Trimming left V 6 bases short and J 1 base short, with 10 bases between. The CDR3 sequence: CASRGLGSGNTIYF. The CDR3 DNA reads TGTGCCAGCAGGGGTTTGGGATCTGGAAACACCATATATTTT.

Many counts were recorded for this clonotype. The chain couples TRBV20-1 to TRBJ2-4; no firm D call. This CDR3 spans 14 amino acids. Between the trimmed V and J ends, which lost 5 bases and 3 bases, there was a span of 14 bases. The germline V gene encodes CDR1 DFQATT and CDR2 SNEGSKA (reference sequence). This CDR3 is CSAQDQWGKNIQYF. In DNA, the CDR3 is TGCAGTGCTCAGGATCAATGGGGCAAAAACATTCAGTACTTC.

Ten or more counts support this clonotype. In DNA form, the CDR3 reads TGTGCCAGCAGGGCCGGGACAGGGGCCTACGAGCAGTACTTC. Its protein product is CASRAGTGAYEQYF. The chain is built from TRBV28 and TRBJ2-7, with 10 bases matching TRBD1. V lost 6 bases to trimming and J lost 2 bases; unmatched junction nucleotides: 4. There are 14 residues in the CDR3. The germline V gene has CDR1 MDHEN and CDR2 SYDVKM. The full variable domain, its missing parts supplied by reference TRBV28 and TRBJ2-7, is DVKVTQSSRYLVKRTGEKVFLECVQDMDHENMFWYRQDPGLGLRLIYFSYDVKMKEKGDIPEGYSVSREKKERFSLILESASTNQTSMYLCASRAGTGAYEQYFGPGTRLTVT.

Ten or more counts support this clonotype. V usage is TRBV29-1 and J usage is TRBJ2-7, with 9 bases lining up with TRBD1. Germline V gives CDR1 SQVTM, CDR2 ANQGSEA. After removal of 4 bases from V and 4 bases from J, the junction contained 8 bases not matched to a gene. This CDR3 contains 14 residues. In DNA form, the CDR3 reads TGCAGCGTTGGGGTCGGGACAGGGAGTTACGAGCAGTACTTC. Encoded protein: CSVGVGTGSYEQYF.

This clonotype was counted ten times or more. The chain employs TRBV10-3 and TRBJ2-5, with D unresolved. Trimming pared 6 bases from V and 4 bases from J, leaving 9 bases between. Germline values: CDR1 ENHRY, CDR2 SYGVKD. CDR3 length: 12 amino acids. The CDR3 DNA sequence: TGTGCCATCAGGACATCCCTAGAGACCCAGTACTTC. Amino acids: CAIRTSLETQYF.

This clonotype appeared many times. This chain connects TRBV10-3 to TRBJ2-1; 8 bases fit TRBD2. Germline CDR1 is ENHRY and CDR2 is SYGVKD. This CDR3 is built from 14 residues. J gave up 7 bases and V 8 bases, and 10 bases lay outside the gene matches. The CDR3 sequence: CAIQAAGEGNEQFF. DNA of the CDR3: TGTGCCATCCAAGCAGCGGGAGAGGGTAATGAGCAGTTCTTC.